The 25 T cell receptor beta chains given below trace back to one sample, sequenced in a study of shared clonotypes between healthy human individuals. In the naive CD8 group, cells lacked CD45RO and were positively selected for CCR7, so terminally differentiated effector memory CD45RA+ cells were left out. The protocol was immunoSEQ multiplex PCR, while the TCRdb copy is restricted to in-frame clones and leaves out a portion. The sample holds about 580,000 clones, roughly 98% seen once. The sequenced material came from naive CD8+ T cells sorted from blood. These receptors all stem from a man aged 30 to 45 in good health.

The V and J genes are TRBV25-1 and TRBJ1-1; D ambiguous. V lost 3 bases to trimming and J lost 4 bases, with 12 bases between them. The CDR3 length is 14 residues. The germline V gene has CDR1 MGHDK and CDR2 SYGVNS. CDR3 loop: CASSESGGSTEAFF. The CDR3 nucleotides are TGTGCCAGCAGTGAGAGTGGAGGGAGCACTGAAGCTTTCTTT.

The V gene is TRBV7-6, the J gene TRBJ2-1; 10 bases agree with TRBD1. With 2 bases clipped from V and 4 bases from J, the junction kept 2 bases outside the gene matches. CDR1 and CDR2 from the germline V gene are SGHVS and FNYEAQ. The CDR3 loop spans 15 amino acids. For the CDR3, the DNA is TGTGCCAGCAGCTTAAGGGACAGGGGATACAATGAGCAGTTCTTC. This sequence encodes CASSLRDRGYNEQFF.

The chain carries TRBV4-1 and TRBJ2-7; D ambiguous. CDR1 is MGHRA and CDR2 is YSYEKL in the germline V gene. This CDR3 region has 14 residues. V was clipped by 1 base and J by 2 bases, with 9 bases between them. CDR3 in DNA: TGCGCCAGCAGCCAAGTTGCCGGTCCCTACGAGCAGTACTTC. Amino acid sequence: CASSQVAGPYEQYF.

The V and J genes are TRBV19 and TRBJ2-3; no definite D call. V was shortened by 7 bases and J by 7 bases, with 9 bases between the two germline ends. Germline V gene sequence: CDR1 LNHDA, CDR2 SQIVND (reference sequence). CDR3 size: 11 residues. In DNA form, the CDR3 reads TGTGCCAGTAAAGGCGGTAATACGCAGTATTTT. It translates to CASKGGNTQYF.

This chain links TRBV10-3 with TRBJ2-7; tentative D call: TRBD1 (5 bases). This CDR3 spans 16 amino acids. The ends were cut back, 8 bases at V and 1 base at J, with 21 bases in the middle. Germline V gives CDR1 ENHRY, CDR2 SYGVKD. The CDR3 protein is CAIRSPARAASYEQYF. DNA for the CDR3: TGTGCCATCCGATCTCCTGCCAGGGCGGCTTCCTACGAGCAGTACTTC.

The rearrangement links TRBV5-1 to TRBJ2-1; TRBD2 agrees at 16 bases. Germline V gene sequence: CDR1 SGHRS, CDR2 YFSETQ. The CDR3 has 18 residues. V lost 0 bases, J lost 5 bases, and 5 bases stayed unmatched. The CDR3 bases are TGCGCCAGCAGCTTGGAGGGACTAGCGGGAGGGACCGACAATGAGCAGTTCTTC. It specifies CASSLEGLAGGTDNEQFF.

This chain joins TRBV6-5 and TRBJ2-3; unclear D gene. The CDR3 has 15 residues. The V end was cut by 5 bases, the J end by 2 bases, with 14 bases between. Germline assignment: CDR1 MNHEY and CDR2 SVGAGI. CDR3 loop: CASSTYGKSTDTQYF. The CDR3 nucleotides read TGTGCCAGCAGTACTTATGGGAAGTCCACAGATACGCAGTATTTT.

The J gene is TRBJ2-1, the V gene TRBV28; 14 bases map to TRBD2. The V gene end was trimmed by 5 bases and the J gene end by 9 bases; junction bases not matched to a gene: 6. The CDR3 loop spans 15 amino acids. Germline CDR1 MDHEN, CDR2 SYDVKM. CDR3 region: CASSLGLAGGSEQFF. The DNA for the CDR3 is TGTGCCAGCAGTCTAGGACTAGCGGGAGGTAGTGAGCAGTTCTTC.

This clone was observed a single time. The rearrangement links TRBV19 to TRBJ2-6; D uncertain. The V end was cut by 7 bases, the J end by 0 bases, with 13 bases between. Germline values: CDR1 LNHDA, CDR2 SQIVND (reference sequence). The CDR3 has 16 amino acids. CDR3 DNA sequence: TGTGCCAGTACGAACAGCCACTTCTCTGGGGCCAACGTCCTGACTTTC. Its translation is CASTNSHFSGANVLTF.

This chain joins TRBV10-3 and TRBJ1-2; weak D call: TRBD1 (6 bases). CDR1 and CDR2 from the germline V gene are ENHRY and SYGVKD. Trimming left V 8 bases short and J 4 bases short, with 23 bases between. The CDR3 extends over 16 amino acids. CDR3 nucleotide sequence: TGTGCCATCTTGACTCAGCCGGACAGACCCAGCTATGGCTACACCTTC. It encodes CAILTQPDRPSYGYTF.

The V and J genes are TRBV2 and TRBJ2-7; D possibly corresponds to TRBD2 (6 bases). The CDR3 contains 14 residues. Per germline, CDR1 SNHLY and CDR2 FYNNEI. V was clipped by 4 bases and J by 0 bases, with 10 bases between them. The CDR3 spells CASSVGTASYEQYF. The CDR3 DNA follows: TGTGCCAGCAGTGTAGGGACTGCCTCCTACGAGCAGTACTTC.

The chain links TRBV25-1 to TRBJ1-4, with 7 bases aligning to TRBD1. This CDR3 comprises 12 residues. After removal of 6 bases from V and 7 bases from J, the junction contained 2 bases not matched to a gene. In germline, CDR1 is MGHDK, CDR2 SYGVNS. The CDR3 DNA follows: TGTGCCAGCAGCCCAGGGGGTGAAAAACTGTTTTTT. The encoded protein is CASSPGGEKLFF.

The V gene is TRBV27, the J gene TRBJ2-7; the D call may be TRBD1 or TRBD2 (5 bases each). CDR3 length equals 17 residues. Germline values: CDR1 MNHEY, CDR2 SMNVEV (reference sequence). Trimming took off 5 bases at V and 2 bases at J, with 22 bases between the two ends. CDR3 residues: CASSPSRTGTYAYEQYF. The CDR3 bases are TGTGCCAGCAGTCCATCCAGGACGGGGACCTACGCCTACGAGCAGTACTTC.

J is TRBJ1-1 and V is TRBV15; 7 nucleotides line up with TRBD1. Germline trimming cut 0 bases from V and 4 bases from J; bases unmatched to any gene: 2. CDR3 length equals 14 residues. Per the germline V gene, CDR1 is LNHNV and CDR2 is YYDKDF (reference sequence). As DNA, the CDR3 is TGTGCCACCAGCAGAGATAGACAGGGCACTGAAGCTTTCTTT. Encoded protein: CATSRDRQGTEAFF.

The chain carries TRBV7-2 and TRBJ2-7, with 10 bases identical to TRBD1. The CDR3 sequence is 16 residues long. CDR1 is SGHTA and CDR2 is FQGNSA in the germline V gene. V was pared by 5 bases and J by 0 bases, with 7 bases of the junction left unmatched. CDR3 coding DNA: TGTGCCAGCAGCCTCCTGGACAGGGGGAGCTCCTACGAGCAGTACTTC. Its translation: CASSLLDRGSSYEQYF.

The V call is TRBV10-1, the J call TRBJ2-2; a possible D gene is TRBD1 (5 bases). CDR1 and CDR2 from the germline V gene are WNHNN and SYGVQD (reference sequence). This CDR3 has 11 amino acids. CDR3 DNA sequence: TGCGATTGCAGCCAGGGCGGGGAGCTGTTTTTT. The encoded protein is CDCSQGGELFF.

The DNA of the CDR3 is TGTGCCAGCTCGGGGGGGACAGCGGAAACCTCCTACAATGAGCAGTTCTTC. As protein: CASSGGTAETSYNEQFF. V is TRBV18 and J is TRBJ2-1; D may be TRBD1 or TRBD2 (7 bases each). V was clipped by 6 bases and J by 0 bases, with 18 bases between them. The CDR3 has 17 amino acids. Germline assignment: CDR1 KGHSH and CDR2 LQKENI.

V and J are TRBV29-1 and TRBJ2-5; the D gene could be TRBD1 or TRBD2 (5 bases each). The V and J ends lost 2 bases and 2 bases respectively, with 18 bases between them. The CDR3 spans 16 residues. Germline values: CDR1 SQVTM, CDR2 ANQGSEA. CDR3 coding DNA: TGCAGCGTTGAATATAGTCTGGGACGGATACAAGAGACCCAGTACTTC. It specifies CSVEYSLGRIQETQYF.

The CDR3 region has the DNA TGTGCCAGCAGCTCCCGAACTTACGAGCAGTACTTC. It specifies CASSSRTYEQYF. The chain uses TRBV5-5 and TRBJ2-7; unclear D gene. Trimming removed 3 bases from V and 4 bases from J, with 8 bases in between. This CDR3 has 12 residues. Germline V gene data show CDR1 as SGHKS and CDR2 as YYEKEE (reference sequence).

This sequence joins TRBV9 and TRBJ2-7, with D perhaps assigned TRBD1 or TRBD2 (5 bases each). CDR3 length: 13 residues. Trimming left V 3 bases short and J 2 bases short, with 9 bases between. CDR1 and CDR2 (germline): SGDLS, YYNGEE. CDR3 protein: CASSGDAPYEQYF. CDR3 DNA sequence: TGTGCCAGCAGCGGGGACGCCCCCTACGAGCAGTACTTC.

This rearrangement joins TRBV27 to TRBJ2-7; either TRBD1 or TRBD2 may fit D (6 bases each). Germline loops: CDR1 MNHEY, CDR2 SMNVEV (reference sequence). CDR3 length: 14 residues. Trimming removed 5 bases at V and 2 bases at J, with 13 bases between. CDR3 in amino acids: CASSLYGGPYEQYF. The CDR3 DNA sequence: TGTGCCAGCAGTCTCTATGGGGGGCCCTACGAGCAGTACTTC.

The V gene is TRBV7-6, the J gene TRBJ1-5; 7 positions agree with TRBD1. The germline CDR1 and CDR2 sequences are SGHVS and FNYEAQ. V trimming: 5 bases; J trimming: 2 bases; junction bases outside the gene matches: 6. CDR3 length: 15 residues. CDR3 coding DNA: TGTGCCAGCAGCGCTCCAGGGGGTCGCAATCAGCCCCAGCATTTT. Translation: CASSAPGGRNQPQHF.

The gene calls are TRBV6-5 and TRBJ2-7; 10 nucleotides line up with TRBD2. Per germline, CDR1 MNHEY and CDR2 SVGAGI. The CDR3 runs 15 residues. The V and J ends lost 4 bases and 3 bases, in that order; junction bases with no gene match: 6. Here the CDR3 DNA reads TGTGCCAGCAGTTGGGGTCTAGCGGGAGTCTACGAGCAGTACTTC. As protein: CASSWGLAGVYEQYF.

The chain employs TRBV5-6 and TRBJ2-7, with TRBD1 matching over 8 bases. The germline V gene has CDR1 SGHDT and CDR2 YYEEEE. The trim removed 0 bases at V and 6 bases at J, leaving 11 bases unmatched. This CDR3 has 16 amino acids. In nucleotides, the CDR3 is TGTGCCAGCAGCTTGGCCACAGGGGGACGATGGGTCGAGCAGTACTTC. It translates to CASSLATGGRWVEQYF.

As for this clone: Within the sample, other DNA sequences also encode this same CDR3. The V gene is TRBV27, the J gene TRBJ2-1; D gene unclear. The CDR3 is 14 amino acids. The V and J ends lost 0 bases and 4 bases respectively, with 7 bases between them. Germline V gene sequence: CDR1 MNHEY, CDR2 SMNVEV (reference sequence). The chain's CDR3 is CASSLSREYNEQFF. DNA for the CDR3: TGTGCCAGCAGTTTATCACGCGAATACAATGAGCAGTTCTTC.